This TCR beta chain stems from a study of technical replicates of blood from a few donors. Germline V gene sequence: CDR1 SGHDT, CDR2 YYEEEE. This CDR3 contains 15 residues. The V end was cut by 4 bases, the J end by 3 bases, with 17 bases between. TCRdb keeps only in-frame clones here, not all; method: immunoSEQ multiplex PCR. Of about 14,000 clones in the sample, about four fifths are singletons; the top ten hold around 12%. The receptor's source is a human donor in good health. The chain employs TRBV5-6 and TRBJ2-7, with a tentative D call TRBD1 (6 bases). Sequencing was performed on PBMCs. CDR3 protein: CASSTLQGIGYEQYF. In nucleotides, the CDR3 is TGTGCCAGCAGCACTCTACAGGGTATCGGCTACGAGCAGTACTTC.